The 2 T cell receptor beta chains presented below share a single source sample, sequenced in a study of a mutant IDH1 vaccine in newly diagnosed glioma. These receptors lack a known antigen. The time point was: week 5, during vaccination. Each dose delivered 300 ug of mutant IDH1 20-mer peptide subcutaneously with imiquimod. Measured with immunoSEQ multiplex PCR; TCRdb has only the in-frame clones, and not every one. The sample contains 30,000 to 45,000 clones, 91% of which appear only once. The material sequenced was PBMCs, taken from a glioma patient whose treatment included an IDH1 peptide vaccine. The source of these receptors is a man in his fifties or sixties with glioma.

The chain has TRBV4-3 and TRBJ1-1; D is unclear. There are 17 residues in the CDR3. Trimming stripped 0 bases from V and 3 bases from J, with 17 bases between. The germline V gene encodes CDR1 LGHNA and CDR2 YSLEER. CDR3 DNA sequence: TGCGCCAGCAGCCAAGATTGGAGCCGAAAGATCCACACTGAAGCTTTCTTT. Residues: CASSQDWSRKIHTEAFF.

This chain uses TRBV9 with TRBJ2-3; unclear D gene. The germline V gene has CDR1 SGDLS and CDR2 YYNGEE. V lost 3 bases and J 0 bases, leaving 11 bases between the germline ends. CDR3 length equals 15 residues. The CDR3 DNA is TGTGCCAGCAGCGGAGACGGTGCTAGCACAGATACGCAGTATTTT. It encodes CASSGDGASTDTQYF.